This T cell receptor (beta chain) was sequenced in a study of shared clonotypes between healthy human individuals. TCRdb keeps only in-frame clones here, not all; method: immunoSEQ multiplex PCR. The sample lists some 2 million clones, 85% to 95% occurring once. CDR3 length: 14 residues. Germline V gene sequence: CDR1 GTSNPN, CDR2 SVGIG (reference sequence). V lost 2 bases and J lost 6, with 16 bases in between. The gene calls are TRBV30 and TRBJ1-2, with TRBD1 as a possible D gene (6 bases). The TCR comes from a man between 18 and 29 years old in good health. The source material was naive CD4+ T cells sorted from blood. Subset given: CD45RA+ positively selected. The CDR3 nucleotides are TGTGCCTGGAGTCCCCGACAGGCAGGGAATGGCTACACCTTC. Its translation: CAWSPRQAGNGYTF.